These T cell receptor beta chains were read from a single sample in a study of cytomegalovirus exposure and HLA in healthy donors. Only in-frame clones appear in the TCRdb table, and some are missing; sequencing was by immunoSEQ multiplex PCR. This table holds some 120,000 clones, 65% to 80% found once. Sequences were obtained from PBMCs. All receptors derive from a human donor in good health. Both conserved end residues are part of each CDR3. A D gene is named only where the DNA matches it firmly. Where a row states a size, it is once, few, many or the class of an expanded clone; other rows omit it.

J gene	clone size	V gene	D gene	CDR3 DNA	CDR3 protein
TRBJ2-7	NA	TRBV5-1	NA	TGCGCCAGCAGCTTGTGGCAGGCCTACGAGCAGTACTTC	CASSLWQAYEQYF
TRBJ1-4	NA	TRBV11-2	TRBD1	TGTGCCAGCAGCCGGACAGGGGCGGGTGAAAAACTGTTTTTT	CASSRTGAGEKLFF
TRBJ1-5	NA	TRBV28	NA	TGTGCCAGCAGTTTACCGGCAGATCGGAGGCCCCAGCATTTT	CASSLPADRRPQHF
TRBJ1-4	NA	TRBV28	NA	TGTGCCAGCAGCCCCGGGGGGGGCGCGAATGAAAAACTGTTTTTT	CASSPGGGANEKLFF
TRBJ1-2	NA	TRBV7-8	TRBD1	TGTGCCAGCAGCCCCGACAGGGCTGGCTACACCTTC	CASSPDRAGYTF
TRBJ1-5	NA	TRBV30	TRBD1	TGTGCCTGGGGGGACAGGGATAATCAGCCCCAGCATTTT	CAWGDRDNQPQHF
TRBJ1-4	NA	TRBV7-8	TRBD1	TGTGCCAGCAGGGGGGGGACAGGACTTAATGAAAAACTGTTTTTT	CASRGGTGLNEKLFF
TRBJ1-3	once	TRBV18	TRBD1	TGTGCCAGCTCACCCAGGGACAGGGTTGGAAACACCATATATTTT	CASSPRDRVGNTIYF
TRBJ2-7	few	TRBV27	TRBD2	TGTGCCAGCAGTTTTGGGGCTAGCGGGAGGGCCGGTTTACCCTACGAGCAGTACTTC	CASSFGASGRAGLPYEQYF
TRBJ2-1	NA	TRBV28	TRBD2	TGTGCCAGCGGCCAAGCGGGAAGAGGGAATGAGCAGTTCTTC	CASGQAGRGNEQFF
TRBJ1-6	NA	TRBV5-1	TRBD1	TGCGCCAGCAGCTCCGGGACAGGCTCCAATTCACCCCTCCACTTT	CASSSGTGSNSPLHF
TRBJ2-6	NA	TRBV6-6	NA	TGTGCCAGCAGTTACGGAGGGACTGGGGCCAACGTCCTGACTTTC	CASSYGGTGANVLTF
TRBJ2-7	NA	TRBV9	NA	TGTGCCAGCAGCCCCCGCGAGAGGTCCTCCTACGAGCAGTACTTC	CASSPRERSSYEQYF
TRBJ2-5	NA	TRBV7-9	NA	TGTTCCAGCAGCTACCGGTCCCGGGAGACCCAGTACTTC	CSSSYRSRETQYF
TRBJ2-1	once	TRBV11-2	NA	TGTGCCAGCAGCCAGAGGGTCAATGAGCAGTTCTTC	CASSQRVNEQFF
TRBJ2-7	NA	TRBV5-1	NA	TGCGCCAGCCGATCCAAACAGGGTAGCCACGAGCAGTACTTC	CASRSKQGSHEQYF
TRBJ2-5	NA	TRBV11-2	NA	TGTGCCAGCAGCTTAGAGTTTAGCGGTGGGCGGTTTGCCCAGTACTTC	CASSLEFSGGRFAQYF
TRBJ2-3	few	TRBV19	NA	TGTGCCAGTAGTAACAGTCGCACAGATACGCAGTATTTT	CASSNSRTDTQYF
TRBJ2-3	once	TRBV6-4	NA	TGTGCCAGCAGCGCCGATCGCACTCGAGGGAGTGGCACAGATACGCAGTATTTT	CASSADRTRGSGTDTQYF
TRBJ1-1	once	TRBV5-1	TRBD1	TGCGCCAGCAGGTTCACCGGGACAGGGGCCGTTGAAGCTTTCTTT	CASRFTGTGAVEAFF
TRBJ2-2	NA	TRBV6-1	NA	TGTGCCAGCAGTGAACCCGGGGGGAACACCGGGGAGCTGTTTTTT	CASSEPGGNTGELFF
TRBJ2-3	NA	TRBV7-2	TRBD1	TGTGCCAGCAGCGGACAGGGCACAGATACGCAGTATTTT	CASSGQGTDTQYF
TRBJ1-2	few	TRBV5-6	TRBD1	TGTGCCAGCAGTCCAACAGGGGGCTCGTATGGCTACACCTTC	CASSPTGGSYGYTF
TRBJ2-1	NA	TRBV7-8	TRBD2	TGTGCCAGCAGCTTAGTGTCGGGAGGGCCTGATGAGCAGTTCTTC	CASSLVSGGPDEQFF
TRBJ2-5	NA	TRBV14	TRBD2	TGTGCCAGCAGTCAGACTAGCGGGAACCAAGAGACCCAGTACTTC	CASSQTSGNQETQYF
TRBJ2-1	NA	TRBV19	TRBD2	TGTGCCAGTAGTATAGGACACTCCGGGACTAGCGGGAGGGCCTACAATGAGCAGTTCTTC	CASSIGHSGTSGRAYNEQFF
TRBJ2-1	NA	TRBV6-6	TRBD2	TGTGCCAGCAGACCCGGGACTATATACAATGAGCAGTTCTTC	CASRPGTIYNEQFF
TRBJ2-2	NA	TRBV11-3	TRBD1	TGTGCCAGCAGCCGTCCCGGGACAGGCCCAGGGGCCGGGGAGCTGTTTTTT	CASSRPGTGPGAGELFF
TRBJ1-2	NA	TRBV4-1	NA	TGCGCCAGCAGCCGACTTACAGGTTTCCGGGGCTACACCTTC	CASSRLTGFRGYTF
TRBJ2-7	few	TRBV5-1	TRBD1	TGCGCCAGCAGCTTGGGGACAGGACCCTACGAGCAGTACTTC	CASSLGTGPYEQYF
TRBJ2-2	NA	TRBV7-8	TRBD2	TGTGCCAGCAGCTTATATGGACTAGCGGGAGGCCGAGGAACCGGGGAGCTGTTTTTT	CASSLYGLAGGRGTGELFF
TRBJ2-2	NA	TRBV19	NA	TGTGCCAGTAGTATAGACGGGAGAATTGGCACCGGGGAGCTGTTTTTT	CASSIDGRIGTGELFF
TRBJ2-5	NA	TRBV28	NA	TGTGCCAGCAGTTTCCGTCAGGGACAAGAGACCCAGTACTTC	CASSFRQGQETQYF
TRBJ1-1	NA	TRBV18	TRBD1	TGTGCCAGCTCAAGGACAGGCGCCGGGGGGAACACTGAAGCTTTCTTT	CASSRTGAGGNTEAFF
TRBJ1-1	NA	TRBV6-5	NA	TGTGCCAGCAGGACACTGGCTGAAGCTTTCTTT	CASRTLAEAFF
TRBJ2-1	few	TRBV7-9	TRBD2	TGTGCCAGCATTCAAACCGGGAGGGCTCGCTCCTACAATGAGCAGTTCTTC	CASIQTGRARSYNEQFF
TRBJ2-1	NA	TRBV2	TRBD2	TGTGCCAGCAGAGCGGGACTCAACTCCTACAATGAGCAGTTCTTC	CASRAGLNSYNEQFF
TRBJ2-3	few	TRBV12-5	TRBD1	TGTGCTAGTGGTTCGGGACAGGGTGCCACAGATACGCAGTATTTT	CASGSGQGATDTQYF
TRBJ2-1	once	TRBV7-6	TRBD2	TGTGCCAGCAGCTCCCCGGACGGGAGGGCCGATGAGCAGTTCTTC	CASSSPDGRADEQFF
TRBJ1-1	once	TRBV29-1	NA	TGCAGCGCCTGGCGGGGAGGGTCCACTGAAGCTTTCTTT	CSAWRGGSTEAFF
TRBJ1-2	NA	TRBV5-4	NA	TGTGCCAGCAGCTTCGGACAGAACTATGGCTACACCTTC	CASSFGQNYGYTF